The source of this T cell receptor (beta chain) is a study of T cells expressing NK-cell markers. Background on the study: In the group of eight sequenced donors, seven were HCMV-seropositive and one was seronegative. General study results and limits: The HCMV specificity of the expanded NKG2C+ T cell clones stayed unresolved. Dominant NKG2C+ clonotypes accounted for about 1.0-8% of CD8+ T cells in more than 5 donors.

From germline, CDR1 is MNHEY and CDR2 SVGAGI. This CDR3 is 14 amino acids long. In regard to this clonotype: No antigen is known for it.

TCRdb re-called the 5' RACE reads; one entry per CDR3 protein, DNA not given. The sample totals roughly 450,000 distinct CDR3 sequences. The clonotype was recovered from a woman aged 50 to 65 in good health. The J gene is TRBJ1-2, the V gene TRBV6-5. The sequenced sample was blood T cells: a sorted CD56 or NKG2C T cell subset, CD4+ or CD8+ T cells, or bulk PBMC T cells (not recorded which). Here the CDR3 reads CASSYTGLGDGYTF.